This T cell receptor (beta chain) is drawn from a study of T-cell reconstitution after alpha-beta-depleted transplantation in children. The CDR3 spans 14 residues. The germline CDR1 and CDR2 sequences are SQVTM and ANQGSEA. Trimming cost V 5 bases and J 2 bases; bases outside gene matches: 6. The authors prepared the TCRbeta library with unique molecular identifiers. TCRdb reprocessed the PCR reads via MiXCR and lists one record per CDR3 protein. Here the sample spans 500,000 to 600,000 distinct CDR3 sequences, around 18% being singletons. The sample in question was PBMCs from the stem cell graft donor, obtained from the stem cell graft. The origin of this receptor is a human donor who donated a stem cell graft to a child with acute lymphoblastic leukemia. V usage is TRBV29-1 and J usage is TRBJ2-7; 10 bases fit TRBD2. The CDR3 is CSVPGTSVTYEQYF. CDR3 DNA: TGCAGCGTTCCCGGGACTAGCGTAACCTACGAGCAGTACTTC.